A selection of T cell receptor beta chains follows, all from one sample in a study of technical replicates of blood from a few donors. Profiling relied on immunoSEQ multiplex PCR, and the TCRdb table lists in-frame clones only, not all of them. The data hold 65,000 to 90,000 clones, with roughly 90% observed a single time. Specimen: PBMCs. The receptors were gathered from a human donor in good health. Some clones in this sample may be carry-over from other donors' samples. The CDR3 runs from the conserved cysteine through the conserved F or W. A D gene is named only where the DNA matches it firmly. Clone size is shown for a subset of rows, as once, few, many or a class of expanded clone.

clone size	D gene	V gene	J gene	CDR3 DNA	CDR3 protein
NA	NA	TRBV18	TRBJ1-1	TGTGCCAGCTCACCATCCCAGAACACTGAAGCTTTCTTT	CASSPSQNTEAFF
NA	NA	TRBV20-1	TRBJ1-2	TGCAGTGTATGGGACTTCTATGGCTACACCTTC	CSVWDFYGYTF
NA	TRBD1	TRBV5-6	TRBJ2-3	TGTGCCAGCAGCTTGGGACTACAGGGGACAGATACGCAGTATTTT	CASSLGLQGTDTQYF
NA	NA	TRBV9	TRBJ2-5	TGTGCCAGCAGCGTAGAATCCTGGGGCCTAGGGGCCCAGTACTTC	CASSVESWGLGAQYF
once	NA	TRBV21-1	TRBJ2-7	TGTGCCAGCAACCTCGGACTAGCCAACTACGAGCAGTACTTC	CASNLGLANYEQYF
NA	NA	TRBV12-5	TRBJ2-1	TGTGCTAGTGGTTCCTACAAGGAGCGCTTTTCCTACAATGAGCAGTTCTTC	CASGSYKERFSYNEQFF
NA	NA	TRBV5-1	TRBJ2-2	TGCGCCAGCAGAATACAGGGTGCCACCGGGGAGCTGTTTTTT	CASRIQGATGELFF
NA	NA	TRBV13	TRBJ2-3	TGTGCCAGCCTAAAGACTAGGAGCACAGATACGCAGTATTTT	CASLKTRSTDTQYF
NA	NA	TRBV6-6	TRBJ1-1	TGTGCCAGCACTCGGACAGCGCGGGCTGAAGCTTTCTTT	CASTRTARAEAFF
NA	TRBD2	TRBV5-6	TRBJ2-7	TGTGCCAGCAGCTTGGTGGGACTACCATCCTACGAGCAGTACTTC	CASSLVGLPSYEQYF
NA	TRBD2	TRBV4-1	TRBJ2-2	TGCGCCAGCGGACTAGCGGGATTCGGGGAGCTGTTTTTT	CASGLAGFGELFF
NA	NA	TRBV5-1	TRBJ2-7	TGCGCCAGCAGCTTGGTGGGGGGGGCGACCACCTACGAGCAGTACTTC	CASSLVGGATTYEQYF
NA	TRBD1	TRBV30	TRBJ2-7	TGTGCCTGGAGGCAGGGGGCAGGCTACGAGCAGTACTTC	CAWRQGAGYEQYF
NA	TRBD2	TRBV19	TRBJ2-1	TGTGCCAGCTCCCTGGGACTAGGGGGTGAGCAGTTCTTC	CASSLGLGGEQFF
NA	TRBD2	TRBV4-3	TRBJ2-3	TGCGCCAGCAGCCAAAGTTTTAGCGGGGGTCCAGATACGCAGTATTTT	CASSQSFSGGPDTQYF
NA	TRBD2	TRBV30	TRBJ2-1	TGTGCCTGGACCGTAGCGGGAGGTAACGATGAGCAGTTCTTC	CAWTVAGGNDEQFF